The source of this T cell receptor beta chain is a study of cytomegalovirus exposure and HLA in healthy donors (dated by TCRdb to between 2016 and 2019). Turning to the overall study: In an earlier analysis of around 540 of the donors, about 260 Gb of sequence data and 117 million unique TCR beta sequences from about 179 million T cells were reported. About 310 gigabases of sequencing data and 78 million or so unique TCR sequences were included in an early release covering several hundred HLA-typed donors. Of the 350 to 400 genotyped donors, roughly 85% fell in the genetic ancestry cluster associated with self-reported Caucasian donors. The study aimed to test whether cataloging public T cell receptors could reveal signatures of past pathogen exposure. The T cell repertoires of some 670 subjects were profiled by immunosequencing and related to cytomegalovirus serostatus. A separate validation cohort of over a hundred different subjects was used in addition to the approximately 610-subject first cohort. High-throughput TCR immunosequencing, statistical association of individual TCRs with disease status, and machine learning were combined to predict cytomegalovirus infection status. To study patterns of TCR occurrence, a later analysis re-analyzed previously published TCR beta repertoires from 600 to 750 donors and added high-resolution HLA genotyping. In the later analysis, no new phenotypic data were used to find candidate immune exposures; instead, reliance was placed on TCR beta sequences and their occurrence across donors. To decide whether each TCR beta V gene segment behaved as functional or pseudogenic, an earlier analysis of some 580 of the donors relied on high-throughput TCR beta sequencing. Alongside the repertoire data, information on donor age, sex, ethnicity and CMV serostatus was compiled. A later genetic analysis used genome-wide SNP genotypes for about three fifths of the roughly 700 donors, treating that subset as a discovery cohort. All discovery cohort repertoires had been generated on a single sequencing platform. Both class I and class II loci were covered by HLA typing, at four-digit resolution. Typing coverage varied by locus: roughly 620-630 donors for A, B, C, DRB1 and DQB1; approximately 520 for DQA1; about 570 for DPA1; approximately 490 for DPB1. Roughly five DR-DQ haplotypes were handled as single units for association and clustering, since linkage in the cohort was strong. On average, approximately 250,000 unique TCR beta nucleotide sequences were sequenced per donor among 398 genotyped donors of the cohort, with roughly 18% of those sequences being non-productive.

CDR1 SGHRS and CDR2 YFSETQ are derived from the germline V gene. The CDR3 runs 14 amino acids, cysteine and phenylalanine included. CDR3 DNA is the only sequence kept; it has 42 bases, read in frame from the first base. Here V drops 0 bases and J drops 8 bases, and the junction holds 6 bases not matched to any gene. General conclusions and limits of the study: The classifier was reported to diagnose cytomegalovirus status with high specificity and sensitivity in both the original and validation cohorts. Sequencing depth was assumed to be roughly uniform across donors in the presence/absence analyses, though that assumption may not hold. In a later analysis, the rate of TCR association differed among HLA loci, with DRB1 alleles having the most associated TCRs and HLA-C alleles having the fewest. The authors suggested that the approach could potentially be generalized to other disease states and immunological phenotypes. When HLA alleles, especially DR and DQ, strongly co-occurred, TCR associations were difficult to assign to individual alleles. A later analysis found that most CMV-associated TCR beta chains appeared HLA-restricted, with HLA associations seemingly driven largely by CMV exposure. A later analysis reported that several top co-occurrence clusters appeared linked to parvovirus B19, influenza, CMV and Epstein-Barr virus. V-gene and J-gene trimming of TCR beta chains was associated with a missense DCLRE1C variant in a later genetic analysis, and the association was replicated in an independent cohort. In vitro tests confirmed that a few of the cytomegalovirus-associated TCR beta chains recognize cytomegalovirus antigens. A later analysis found that HLA-associated TCR beta chains were more clonally expanded and had lower generation probabilities than equally common non-associated chains. In an earlier analysis of about 600 of the donors, most TCR beta V segments appeared in productive rearrangements about 90% or about 30% of the time, broadly matching IMGT annotations. Because some donors lacked HLA typing at each locus, the association tests relied only on the typed subset. Linkage disequilibrium might explain the correlated functional status among segregating V segments, but an unknown experimental factor could not be excluded. In a later genetic analysis, fewer N-insertions in productive TCRs were reported among donors in an Asian-associated ancestry cluster than the roughly 670-donor mean. The cohort was sequenced for TCR beta chains only, and without alpha or paired-chain data the features that could be detected were limited. At a false discovery rate of 0.05, a later analysis linked 16,951 TCR beta sequences to specific HLA alleles. Because counts were too low, fewer than 20 rarely observed V segments, including chromosome 9 orphons, were excluded from the earlier analysis of roughly 580 of the donors. In the study, around 150 TCR beta chains were listed as associated with cytomegalovirus. A cluster of highly shared sequence variants was judged likely to be a technical artifact of the sequencing pipeline. For the cohort, immune exposure information was limited to CMV serostatus. The 87-base-pair reads could not distinguish some IMGT-functional V segments, including TRBV6-2 and TRBV6-3, so those segments were excluded. While some public TCRs were present in many individuals, most TCR sequences turned up only very rarely across donors. A further reported finding was that TCR beta sequences accurately predicted the HLA-A and HLA-B alleles for most subjects in the first cohort.

In total, 630 or so healthy bone marrow donors made up the cohort. Cohort members were all nominally healthy when sampled, although unrecorded immune exposures were likely present. The donor was CMV seronegative and was included in the group of under 450 seronegative cohort members. A peripheral blood sample was provided by each donor, and peripheral blood mononuclear cells were used for TCR beta sequencing. Genomic DNA was extracted from the blood cell samples with the Qiagen DNeasy Blood Extraction Kit. The protocol used for the library was the immunoSEQ multiplex PCR assay. A mixture of 60 forward primers for TCR Vbeta segments and 13 reverse primers for TCR Jbeta segments was used in the multiplex PCR. The CDR3 region of rearranged TCR beta genes was amplified from genomic DNA with a multiplex PCR assay. The Illumina HiSeq System was used to sequence the amplified TCR beta libraries as 87-base-pair reads. The original methods were these. Across the 700 or so repertoires, a later analysis counted 75 million to 90 million unique TCR beta chains, roughly 11 million of which were shared by at least two donors. Raw reads were error-corrected and collapsed into unique sequences with a nearest-neighbor algorithm that merged closely related sequences to remove PCR and sequencing errors. CDR3 sequences were aligned to IMGT reference sequences to assign V, D and J gene segments. For a sequence to be retained, at least a six-nucleotide match to both a V gene segment and a J gene segment was required. Rearrangements were classified as productive when the CDR3 lacked stop codons and remained in frame with V and J, and all other rearrangements were classified as non-productive. Following IMGT convention, CDR3 was defined as the stretch from the second conserved V-encoded cysteine up to the conserved J-encoded phenylalanine. Sequences without an unambiguous match to a single V gene segment were excluded from the earlier analysis of 500 to 700 of the donors. In an earlier analysis of several hundred of the donors, V segments were called functional above 56.7% productive rearrangements and were called segregating when the between-donor standard deviation exceeded 5%. A statistical classification framework was built for diagnosing cytomegalovirus status from the catalog of TCR beta chain sequences. In a later analysis, TCR nucleotide sequences were compared against IMGT/GENE-DB human TR gene sequences so that V and J genes could be assigned. Using the TCRdist pipeline, a later analysis assigned CDR3 sequences along with most-parsimonious VDJ recombination scenarios. A later analysis defined each TCR beta chain by its CDR3 amino acid sequence plus V-gene family, and excluded reads lacking a unique V-gene family. In a later analysis, 500 to 700 highly shared, low-generation-probability nucleotide sequences were removed to address suspected cross-contamination and a sequencing artifact. In a later analysis, a clonal expansion index was calculated for each public chain from normalized within-repertoire ranks of inferred template counts. A later analysis computed generation probabilities with a VDJ recombination model fitted to out-of-frame rearrangements, and checked the results against IGoR. Hypergeometric tests were used in a later analysis to score TCR-TCR, TCR-HLA and TCR-CMV co-occurrence, with a repertoire-size bias correction applied to the TCR pairs. A later analysis estimated false discovery rates by permuting HLA or CMV assignments 20 times. A later analysis grouped co-occurring TCRs with DBSCAN, adding TCRdist sequence similarity when clustering within HLA-allele-positive subsets. For co-occurrence clustering, repertoires with fewer than 30,000 or more than 120,000 public chains were excluded, along with five repertoires with anomalous nucleotide sharing. This immuneACCESS table, as held by TCRdb, lists in-frame sequences with V and J called but not all clones. Of the missing ones, under half trace to an unresolved V gene in checked studies; the others have no known cause. V, J and clone size reflect that table, while D and trimming were determined from the DNA. The sample's own table lists roughly 40,000 clones. 1% to 1.5% of the sample goes to the ten largest clones.

Concerning this clone itself: It lacks a known antigen.

What was sequenced was PBMCs. The chain employs TRBV5-1 and TRBJ1-2; the central 8 bases match TRBD1. This receptor was identified in a man younger than 40 in good health and CMV-seronegative. The DNA is TGCGCCAGCAGCTTGGGGGACAGGCTCGGGGGCTACACCTTC. This translates into CASSLGDRLGGYTF.